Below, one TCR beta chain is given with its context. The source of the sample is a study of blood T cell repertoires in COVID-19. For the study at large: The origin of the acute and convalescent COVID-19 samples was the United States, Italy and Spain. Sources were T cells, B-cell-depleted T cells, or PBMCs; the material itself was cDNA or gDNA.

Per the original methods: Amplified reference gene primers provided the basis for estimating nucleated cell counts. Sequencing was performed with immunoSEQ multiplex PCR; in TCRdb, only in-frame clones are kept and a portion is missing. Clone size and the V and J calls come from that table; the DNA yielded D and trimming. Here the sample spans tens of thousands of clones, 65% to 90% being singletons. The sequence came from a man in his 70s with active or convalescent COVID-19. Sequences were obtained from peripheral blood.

The CDR3 loop is CASSQSREAFF. In DNA, the CDR3 is TGTGCCAGCAGCCAGAGCAGGGAAGCTTTCTTT. This chain links TRBV3-1 (or the pseudogene TRBV3-2) with TRBJ1-1; unclear D gene. Trimming shortened V by 3 bases and J by 8 bases, and 7 bases separated the two germline ends. Per germline, CDR1 LGHDT and CDR2 YNNKEL (reference sequence). The CDR3 consists of 11 residues.